A selection of T cell receptor beta chains follows, all from one sample in a study of siplizumab effects on memory and regulatory T cells. Some clones are missing from TCRdb's copy, which holds only in-frame ones; the method was immunoSEQ multiplex PCR. The sample lists 70,000 to 100,000 clones; roughly 95% were seen once. Sequencing input: naive CD4+ T cells sorted from blood. Receptor source: a human donor in good health. Each CDR3 is given with its conserved first and last residue. D genes are given only for firm matches. Size values are once, few and many counts, or a class for expanded clones, and some rows have none.

V: TRBV6-4
D: .
size: .
J: TRBJ1-1
DNA: TGTGCCAGCAGTGACTTTAAGGCGATCACTGAAGCTTTCTTT
CDR3: CASSDFKAITEAFF

V: TRBV6-6
D: .
size: once
J: TRBJ2-7
DNA: TGTGCCAGCAGTTACTCCAATACCTACGAGCAGTACTTC
CDR3: CASSYSNTYEQYF

V: TRBV12-5
D: TRBD2
size: .
J: TRBJ2-5
DNA: TGTGCTAGTAGCAGCGGGGGCCGGGAGACCCAGTACTTC
CDR3: CASSSGGRETQYF

V: TRBV28
D: .
size: .
J: TRBJ1-1
DNA: TGTGCCAGCAGTCCTAACACTGAAGCTTTCTTT
CDR3: CASSPNTEAFF

V: TRBV19
D: TRBD1
size: .
J: TRBJ2-1
DNA: TGTGCCAGTAGTGCGGCCCGGGACAGGATATACAATGAGCAGTTCTTC
CDR3: CASSAARDRIYNEQFF

V: TRBV18
D: .
size: .
J: TRBJ2-3
DNA: TGTGCCAGCTCCATGCTTGGGGGGGGCAGAGATACGCAGTATTTT
CDR3: CASSMLGGGRDTQYF

V: TRBV14
D: .
size: .
J: TRBJ2-7
DNA: TGTGCCAGCAGCCAGAGGCCCAGGGACTACGAGCAGTACTTC
CDR3: CASSQRPRDYEQYF

V: TRBV28
D: .
size: .
J: TRBJ2-7
DNA: TGTGCCAGCTGGGGGCGCAACTACGAGCAGTACTTC
CDR3: CASWGRNYEQYF

V: TRBV5-1
D: TRBD2
size: .
J: TRBJ2-5
DNA: TGCGCCAGCGGGACTAGCGGGCCTAAAGAGACCCAGTACTTC
CDR3: CASGTSGPKETQYF

V: TRBV5-4
D: .
size: .
J: TRBJ2-1
DNA: TGTGCCAGCAGCTTGGCCCGGACAAACTCCTACAATGAGCAGTTCTTC
CDR3: CASSLARTNSYNEQFF

V: TRBV4-1
D: TRBD1
size: .
J: TRBJ1-2
DNA: TGCGCCAGCAGCCTTGGGACAGGGAGTTTGGTGGGCTACACCTTC
CDR3: CASSLGTGSLVGYTF

V: TRBV12-5
D: .
size: once
J: TRBJ2-7
DNA: TGTGCTAGTGGCCGACTAGTCTACGAGCAGTACTTC
CDR3: CASGRLVYEQYF

V: TRBV25-1
D: .
size: .
J: TRBJ1-1
DNA: TGTGCCAGCAGTGACCCGACGCAGTTGAACACTGAAGCTTTCTTT
CDR3: CASSDPTQLNTEAFF

V: TRBV18
D: .
size: .
J: TRBJ1-4
DNA: TGTGCCAGCTCACCACCGAACAGGGACTCCAATAATGAAAAACTGTTTTTT
CDR3: CASSPPNRDSNNEKLFF

V: TRBV15
D: TRBD1
size: .
J: TRBJ2-7
DNA: TGTGCCACCAGCAGAGATAGGTTCGACAGGGTCTACGAGCAGTACTTC
CDR3: CATSRDRFDRVYEQYF

V: TRBV20-1
D: .
size: .
J: TRBJ1-2
DNA: TGCAGTGCTAGAACGGGATATGGCTACACCTTC
CDR3: CSARTGYGYTF

V: TRBV2
D: .
size: .
J: TRBJ1-1
DNA: TGTGCCAGCAATTCCAGGGCGGCCGTGAACACTGAAGCTTTCTTT
CDR3: CASNSRAAVNTEAFF

V: TRBV19
D: TRBD2
size: .
J: TRBJ2-1
DNA: TGTGCCAGCGGGGGGGGTTGGGATGAGCAGTTCTTC
CDR3: CASGGGWDEQFF

V: TRBV5-1
D: .
size: .
J: TRBJ1-2
DNA: TGCGCCAGCAGCTTGGGACAGAGCTATGGCTACACCTTC
CDR3: CASSLGQSYGYTF

V: TRBV5-3
D: .
size: .
J: TRBJ2-5
DNA: TGTGCCACCGAGGGGACCCAGTACTTC
CDR3: CATEGTQYF

V: TRBV4-1
D: .
size: .
J: TRBJ2-7
DNA: TGCGCCAGCAGCCAACCCTTTGACTACGAGCAGTACTTC
CDR3: CASSQPFDYEQYF

V: TRBV10-3
D: .
size: .
J: TRBJ2-2
DNA: TGTGCCATCAGTGAGCGCGGGAACACCGGGGAGCTGTTTTTT
CDR3: CAISERGNTGELFF

V: TRBV7-2
D: .
size: once
J: TRBJ1-2
DNA: TGTGCCAGCAGCTGGAGGAGGGAGGGGGACTATGGCTACACCTTC
CDR3: CASSWRREGDYGYTF

V: TRBV28
D: .
size: .
J: TRBJ1-1
DNA: TGTGCCAGCAAGTTAGGGCTCGGCGGGGGAGGGACCACTGAAGCTTTCTTT
CDR3: CASKLGLGGGGTTEAFF

V: TRBV6-1
D: .
size: .
J: TRBJ1-4
DNA: TGTGCCAGCAAACAGGGAGAGGCAACTAATGAAAAACTGTTTTTT
CDR3: CASKQGEATNEKLFF

V: TRBV2
D: TRBD1
size: .
J: TRBJ2-7
DNA: TGTGCCAGCAGCGGGGTTGGTTGGGACAGGAAGTACTTC
CDR3: CASSGVGWDRKYF

V: TRBV19
D: .
size: .
J: TRBJ2-7
DNA: TGTGCCAGTACCCCTCACTACGAGCAGTACTTC
CDR3: CASTPHYEQYF

V: TRBV6-5
D: .
size: .
J: TRBJ1-5
DNA: TGTGCCAGCAGTTACAGACGCAATCAGCCCCAGCATTTT
CDR3: CASSYRRNQPQHF

V: TRBV19
D: TRBD2
size: .
J: TRBJ2-3
DNA: TGTGCCAGTAACACCGGGGCTAGCGGGGGAGCCGCGCAGTATTTT
CDR3: CASNTGASGGAAQYF

V: TRBV28
D: TRBD1
size: .
J: TRBJ1-5
DNA: TGTGCCAGCAGGGACAGGGTCAATCAGCCCCAGCATTTT
CDR3: CASRDRVNQPQHF

V: TRBV13
D: TRBD2
size: .
J: TRBJ2-3
DNA: TGTGCCAGCAGCGAAGGGGGACTAGCCCCAAATACGCAGTATTTT
CDR3: CASSEGGLAPNTQYF

V: TRBV9
D: TRBD1
size: .
J: TRBJ1-1
DNA: TGTGCCAGCAGCGTAGGGGGACAGGCGAACACTGAAGCTTTCTTT
CDR3: CASSVGGQANTEAFF

V: TRBV7-2
D: TRBD2
size: .
J: TRBJ2-7
DNA: TGTGCCAGCAGCTTATCACTAGCGGTACCCGAGCAGTACTTC
CDR3: CASSLSLAVPEQYF

V: TRBV4-1
D: TRBD2
size: .
J: TRBJ2-2
DNA: TGCGCCAGCAGCCCCCTCGGACTAGCGGGGGGGCCCCGCACCGGGGAGCTGTTTTTT
CDR3: CASSPLGLAGGPRTGELFF

V: TRBV19
D: .
size: .
J: TRBJ1-2
DNA: TGTGCCAGTAGTATAATTGTCGGGGAGGGGATGGACTATGGCTACACCTTC
CDR3: CASSIIVGEGMDYGYTF

V: TRBV7-9
D: .
size: .
J: TRBJ1-4
DNA: TGTGCCAGCAGCTACCAAGGGGAAAAACTGTTTTTT
CDR3: CASSYQGEKLFF

V: TRBV19
D: TRBD2
size: .
J: TRBJ2-2
DNA: TGTGCCAGTAGTATTCTGCGCGGGGGGAACACCGGGGAGCTGTTTTTT
CDR3: CASSILRGGNTGELFF

V: TRBV4-3
D: TRBD2
size: .
J: TRBJ2-7
DNA: TGCGCCAGCAGCTTCGAGCGGGGGGGATACTACGAGCAGTACTTC
CDR3: CASSFERGGYYEQYF

V: TRBV19
D: .
size: .
J: TRBJ2-1
DNA: TGTGCCAGTAGTCCTCGAGAGGGTATCCTATACAATGAGCAGTTCTTC
CDR3: CASSPREGILYNEQFF

V: TRBV19
D: .
size: .
J: TRBJ1-3
DNA: TGTGCCAGTACCACCCCACTGGGGGGATACTCTGGAAACACCATATATTTT
CDR3: CASTTPLGGYSGNTIYF

V: TRBV12-5
D: .
size: .
J: TRBJ2-1
DNA: TGTGCTAGTGGTTTGGTCATCTCGACTGATTACAATGAGCAGTTCTTC
CDR3: CASGLVISTDYNEQFF

V: TRBV25-1
D: .
size: .
J: TRBJ2-7
DNA: TGTGCCAGCTCCCAATCCTACGAGCAGTACTTC
CDR3: CASSQSYEQYF

V: TRBV29-1
D: TRBD1
size: .
J: TRBJ1-4
DNA: TGCAGCGTGGCCAGGGGGTCAACTAATGAAAAACTGTTTTTT
CDR3: CSVARGSTNEKLFF

V: TRBV10-3
D: .
size: once
J: TRBJ2-7
DNA: TGTGCCACCGCGGGGGCGGGGGCCTACGAGCAGTACTTC
CDR3: CATAGAGAYEQYF

V: TRBV7-3
D: .
size: .
J: TRBJ2-2
DNA: TGTGCCAGCAGCTTAATAGGGGCCGCGAACACCGGGGAGCTGTTTTTT
CDR3: CASSLIGAANTGELFF

V: TRBV7-2
D: .
size: .
J: TRBJ2-7
DNA: TGTGCCAGCAGCTTAGAGTCCATAGGCCGCGAGCAGTACTTC
CDR3: CASSLESIGREQYF

V: TRBV10-3
D: TRBD2
size: .
J: TRBJ2-7
DNA: TGTGCCACCTCAGGGACTAGCGGGGGCAACGAGCAGTACTTC
CDR3: CATSGTSGGNEQYF

V: TRBV28
D: .
size: .
J: TRBJ1-3
DNA: TGTGCCAGCCTTCCTGGTGGCAGGAGCGGTGGAAACACCATATATTTT
CDR3: CASLPGGRSGGNTIYF

V: TRBV11-2
D: .
size: .
J: TRBJ1-4
DNA: TGTGCCAGCAGCTTCGCAATCGGAGGGGAAAAACTGTTTTTT
CDR3: CASSFAIGGEKLFF

V: TRBV7-2
D: TRBD1
size: .
J: TRBJ1-1
DNA: TGTGCCAGCAGCTTAGATCGGACAGGGAACACTGAAGCTTTCTTT
CDR3: CASSLDRTGNTEAFF

V: TRBV7-9
D: .
size: .
J: TRBJ1-3
DNA: TGTGCCAGCAGCTTACTATACAGCCCCTCTGGAAACACCATATATTTT
CDR3: CASSLLYSPSGNTIYF

V: TRBV6-1
D: .
size: .
J: TRBJ1-5
DNA: TGTGCCAGTTCCCGGGACACAAGCAATCAGCCCCAGCATTTT
CDR3: CASSRDTSNQPQHF

V: TRBV5-1
D: .
size: .
J: TRBJ1-2
DNA: TGCGCCAGCAGCTTGGAGGGGCCCGACTATGGCTACACCTTC
CDR3: CASSLEGPDYGYTF

V: TRBV10-3
D: .
size: .
J: TRBJ2-7
DNA: TGTGCCATCAGTGAGTCGAACTACGAGCAGTACTTC
CDR3: CAISESNYEQYF

V: TRBV5-1
D: TRBD2
size: .
J: TRBJ2-1
DNA: TGCGCCAGCAGCTTTGGGGGGGTCTCCTACAATGAGCAGTTCTTC
CDR3: CASSFGGVSYNEQFF

V: TRBV6-7
D: TRBD1
size: .
J: TRBJ1-6
DNA: TGTGCCAGCAGTTACCCCACAGGGGGTTGGAATTCACCCCTCCACTTT
CDR3: CASSYPTGGWNSPLHF

V: TRBV6-1
D: .
size: .
J: TRBJ2-5
DNA: TGTGCCAGCAGTATCGGTCCTGGGGAGACCCAGTACTTC
CDR3: CASSIGPGETQYF